The 16 T cell receptor beta chains given below trace back to one sample, sequenced in a study of immune characterization of retroperitoneal liposarcoma. MiXCR was run by TCRdb on the PCR reads, yielding one entry per CDR3 protein. The sample holds around 7,000 distinct CDR3 sequences, 25% to 35% seen once. The specimen sequenced was blood. Receptor source: a male donor with retroperitoneal liposarcoma.

This clonotype was recorded only once. At one boundary the junction diverges from the germline segment, which might be a read error. J is TRBJ2-4 and V is TRBV7-8, with 9 bases fitting TRBD2. The CDR3 spans 14 residues. The V gene's germline CDR1 is SGHVS and CDR2 FQNEAQ. CDR3 residues: CASSVAGESNEQYF. Here the CDR3 DNA reads TGTGCCAGCAGCGTAGCGGGAGAGAGCAATGAGCAGTACTTC.

This sequence joins TRBV7-9 and TRBJ2-2; D remains ambiguous. The V end was cut by 7 bases, the J end by 5 bases, with 11 bases between. Germline V lookup: CDR1 SEHNR, CDR2 FQNEAQ (reference sequence). The CDR3 is 13 residues long. The CDR3 loop is CASNFLETGELFF. CDR3 in DNA: TGTGCCAGCAACTTCCTGGAGACCGGGGAGCTGTTTTTT.

The gene calls are TRBV12-3 or TRBV12-4 and TRBJ2-4; TRBD1 matches 10 bases. The junction had 12 bases not matched to a gene; V was cut back by 6 bases and J by 13 bases. The CDR3 runs to 14 residues. This CDR3 is CASRPGQGPSEQYF. The CDR3 DNA follows: TGTGCCAGCAGGCCGGGACAGGGGCCTAGTGAGCAGTACTTC.

This clonotype has just a few counts. The genes are TRBV12-3 or TRBV12-4 and TRBJ1-2, with a possible D match to TRBD1 (5 bases). The CDR3 has 14 residues. V lost 4 bases and J 2 bases, leaving 11 bases between the germline ends. CDR3 amino acids: CASSSGLTNYGYTF. In DNA, the CDR3 is TGTGCCAGCAGTTCGGGACTAACCAACTATGGCTACACCTTC.

This sequence joins TRBV15 and TRBJ1-1, with D possibly matching TRBD1 (6 bases). Trimming took off 5 bases at V and 3 bases at J, with 19 bases between the two ends. The CDR3 is 16 amino acids. In germline, CDR1 is LNHNV, CDR2 YYDKDF (reference sequence). DNA of the CDR3: TGTGCCACCAGCCGCGAAAGGGGGTCAGGGGACACTGAAGCTTTCTTT. It is translated as CATSRERGSGDTEAFF.

This clonotype was found many times. The chain has TRBV7-2 and TRBJ2-1; 11 bases are a match to TRBD1. The trim removed 1 base at V and 15 bases at J, leaving 8 bases unmatched. There are 14 residues in the CDR3. From germline, CDR1 is SGHTA and CDR2 FQGNSA. CDR3 coding DNA: TGTGCCAGCAGCTTAGGGACAGGGGGCCCCCCAATGTTCTTC. Its protein product is CASSLGTGGPPMFF.

V is TRBV5-6 and J is TRBJ2-4, with D possibly matching TRBD1 (5 bases). Trimming pared 0 bases from V and 8 bases from J, leaving 6 bases between. The germline V gene encodes CDR1 SGHDT and CDR2 YYEEEE. The CDR3 contains 12 residues. CDR3 amino acids: CASSLAGYIQYF. In DNA form, the CDR3 reads TGTGCCAGCAGCTTGGCAGGGTACATTCAGTACTTC.

The chain is built from TRBV5-1 and TRBJ2-3, with 7 nucleotides matching TRBD2. The J segment lost 0 bases and the V segment lost 1 base, leaving 2 bases of the junction unmatched. Per the germline V gene, CDR1 is SGHRS and CDR2 is YFSETQ. The CDR3 consists of 15 residues. For the CDR3, the DNA is TGCGCCAGCAGCTTGACACTAGCGAGCACAGATACGCAGTATTTT. Amino acids: CASSLTLASTDTQYF.

This clonotype was detected ten times or more. Here the CDR3 DNA reads TGTGCCAGCAGTTCACCAAGGGAAAGTTCCAATGAGCAGTTCTTC. Translation gives CASSSPRESSNEQFF. The chain uses TRBV6-1 and TRBJ2-1; D not resolved. Germline lookup yields CDR1 MNHNS and CDR2 SASEGT. V was clipped by 5 bases and J by 6 bases, with 17 bases between them. The CDR3 is 15 amino acids.

This clonotype was seen repeatedly, ten times or more. The rearrangement links TRBV2 to TRBJ2-1, with a tentative D call TRBD1 (6 bases). The end of the DNA aligns better with TRBJ2-7, so the J call may be wrong. Germline V gene sequence: CDR1 SNHLY, CDR2 FYNNEI. The CDR3 loop spans 16 amino acids. In DNA, the CDR3 is TGTGCCAGCAGTCACGTAGTCTTAGGACAGCTATACGAGCAGTACTTC. Translation gives CASSHVVLGQLYEQYF.

This clonotype was seen ten or more times. V is TRBV12-3 or TRBV12-4 and J is TRBJ2-5, with 7 nucleotides matching TRBD1. The end of the DNA is better explained by TRBJ2-7, so the J call may be wrong. This CDR3 is 13 amino acids long. The CDR3 protein is CASSQTGSYEQYF. The CDR3 DNA follows: TGTGCCAGCAGCCAGACAGGGTCCTACGAGCAGTACTTC.

J is TRBJ2-1 and V is TRBV6-5; D may be TRBD1 (6 bases). CDR1 and CDR2 (germline): MNHEY, SVGAGI. V was shortened by 1 base and J by 4 bases, with 8 bases between the two germline ends. The CDR3 totals 14 residues. CDR3 amino acids: CASSYFRGYNEQFF. CDR3 sequence (DNA): TGTGCCAGCAGTTACTTCAGGGGTTACAATGAGCAGTTCTTC.

This clonotype appeared a few times. V gene TRBV20-1 combines with J gene TRBJ2-1; 8 positions match TRBD1. Germline CDR1 and CDR2: DFQATT and SNEGSKA (reference sequence). The V segment lost 3 bases and the J segment 10 bases; nucleotides outside the gene matches: 11. CDR3 length equals 14 residues. The CDR3 nucleotides read TGCAGTGCTAGGCAGGGGGCGATTACCTACGAGCAGTTCTTC. Translation gives CSARQGAITYEQFF.

This clonotype was detected only a few times. This chain joins TRBV27 and TRBJ2-1; D uncertain. The CDR3 runs 15 residues. Trimming took off 6 bases at V and 1 base at J, with 13 bases between the two ends. Germline-derived CDR1 and CDR2 are MNHEY and SMNVEV (reference sequence). The CDR3 loop is CASRRKVVSYNEQFF. DNA for the CDR3: TGTGCCAGCAGACGTAAGGTTGTGTCCTACAATGAGCAGTTCTTC.

This clonotype appeared many times. The chain carries TRBV12-3 or TRBV12-4 and TRBJ1-1, with TRBD1 identical over 7 bases. Germline trimming cut 6 bases from V and 0 bases from J; bases unmatched to any gene: 4. The CDR3 is made up of 14 amino acids. The CDR3 DNA reads TGTGCCAGCAGGGGGGGACAGTTGAACACTGAAGCTTTCTTT. The encoded protein is CASRGGQLNTEAFF.

The chain joins TRBV7-2 to TRBJ1-5, with 12 bases matching TRBD1. This CDR3 contains 17 residues. CDR1 SGHTA and CDR2 FQGNSA come from the germline V gene. V was pared by 3 bases and J by 7 bases, with 10 bases of the junction left unmatched. CDR3 residues: CASSFRGGGTGGQPQHF. The CDR3 bases are TGTGCCAGCAGCTTTAGGGGAGGCGGGACAGGGGGCCAGCCCCAGCATTTT.